A selection of T cell receptor beta chains follows, all from one sample in a study of control samples from healthy donors and cancer patients. Some clones are missing from TCRdb's copy, which holds only in-frame ones; the method was immunoSEQ multiplex PCR. The table lists about 51,000 clones, roughly 90% of them singletons. The sequencing sample was made of PBMCs. These receptors were obtained from a man aged 35 to 55 with colorectal cancer. The CDR3 runs from the conserved cysteine through the conserved F or W. Each record gives: J gene, V gene, clone size, D gene, CDR3 DNA, CDR3 protein. A D gene is named only where the DNA matches it firmly. For some rows the clone size is stated as once, few or many, or as a class when expanded; others skip it.

TRBJ1-5 | TRBV19 | once | TRBD1 | TGTGCCAGTAGTCTAAAGACAGGGGGCCTAGGTGCGGTGTCCCAGCCCCAGCATTTT | CASSLKTGGLGAVSQPQHF
TRBJ1-6 | TRBV28 | once | - | TGTGCCAGCAGGCCGAGCTCCTATAATTCACCCCTCCACTTT | CASRPSSYNSPLHF
TRBJ1-5 | TRBV6-5 | - | - | TGTGCCACTCTAGGGCATAGTAGCAATCAGCCCCAGCATTTT | CATLGHSSNQPQHF
TRBJ1-1 | TRBV10-3 | - | TRBD1 | TGTGCCATCAGTGATCCAGGGGGAGCCATGAACACTGAAGCTTTCTTT | CAISDPGGAMNTEAFF
TRBJ2-3 | TRBV7-2 | - | TRBD2 | TGTGCCAGCAGAACTAGCGGGAGGCTCTCTAGCACAGATACGCAGTATTTT | CASRTSGRLSSTDTQYF
TRBJ2-1 | TRBV27 | - | - | TGTGCCAGCAGTCTACGGGGCGGAGCCTACAATGAGCAGTTCTTC | CASSLRGGAYNEQFF
TRBJ2-1 | TRBV6-6 | - | - | TGTGCCAGCACCCCCCCAAACAATGAGCAGTTCTTC | CASTPPNNEQFF
TRBJ1-5 | TRBV12-3/TRBV12-4 | - | - | TGTGCCAGCAGTCCTCAGGGCTATCAGCCCCAGCATTTT | CASSPQGYQPQHF
TRBJ1-2 | TRBV10-1 | - | - | TGCGCCAGCAGTGATAGCAGGGAGTATGGCTACACCTTC | CASSDSREYGYTF
TRBJ2-4 | TRBV3-1/TRBV3-2 | - | TRBD1 | TGTGCCAGCAGCCAGGACAGGGGTCGGAGGAACATTCAGTACTTC | CASSQDRGRRNIQYF
TRBJ1-6 | TRBV2 | - | TRBD1 | TGTGCCAGCAGTGAGGGAGGGGGCAGTTCACCCCTCCACTTT | CASSEGGGSSPLHF
TRBJ2-7 | TRBV28 | - | - | TGTGCCAGCAGCGACTGGCAATACTACGAGCAGTACTTC | CASSDWQYYEQYF